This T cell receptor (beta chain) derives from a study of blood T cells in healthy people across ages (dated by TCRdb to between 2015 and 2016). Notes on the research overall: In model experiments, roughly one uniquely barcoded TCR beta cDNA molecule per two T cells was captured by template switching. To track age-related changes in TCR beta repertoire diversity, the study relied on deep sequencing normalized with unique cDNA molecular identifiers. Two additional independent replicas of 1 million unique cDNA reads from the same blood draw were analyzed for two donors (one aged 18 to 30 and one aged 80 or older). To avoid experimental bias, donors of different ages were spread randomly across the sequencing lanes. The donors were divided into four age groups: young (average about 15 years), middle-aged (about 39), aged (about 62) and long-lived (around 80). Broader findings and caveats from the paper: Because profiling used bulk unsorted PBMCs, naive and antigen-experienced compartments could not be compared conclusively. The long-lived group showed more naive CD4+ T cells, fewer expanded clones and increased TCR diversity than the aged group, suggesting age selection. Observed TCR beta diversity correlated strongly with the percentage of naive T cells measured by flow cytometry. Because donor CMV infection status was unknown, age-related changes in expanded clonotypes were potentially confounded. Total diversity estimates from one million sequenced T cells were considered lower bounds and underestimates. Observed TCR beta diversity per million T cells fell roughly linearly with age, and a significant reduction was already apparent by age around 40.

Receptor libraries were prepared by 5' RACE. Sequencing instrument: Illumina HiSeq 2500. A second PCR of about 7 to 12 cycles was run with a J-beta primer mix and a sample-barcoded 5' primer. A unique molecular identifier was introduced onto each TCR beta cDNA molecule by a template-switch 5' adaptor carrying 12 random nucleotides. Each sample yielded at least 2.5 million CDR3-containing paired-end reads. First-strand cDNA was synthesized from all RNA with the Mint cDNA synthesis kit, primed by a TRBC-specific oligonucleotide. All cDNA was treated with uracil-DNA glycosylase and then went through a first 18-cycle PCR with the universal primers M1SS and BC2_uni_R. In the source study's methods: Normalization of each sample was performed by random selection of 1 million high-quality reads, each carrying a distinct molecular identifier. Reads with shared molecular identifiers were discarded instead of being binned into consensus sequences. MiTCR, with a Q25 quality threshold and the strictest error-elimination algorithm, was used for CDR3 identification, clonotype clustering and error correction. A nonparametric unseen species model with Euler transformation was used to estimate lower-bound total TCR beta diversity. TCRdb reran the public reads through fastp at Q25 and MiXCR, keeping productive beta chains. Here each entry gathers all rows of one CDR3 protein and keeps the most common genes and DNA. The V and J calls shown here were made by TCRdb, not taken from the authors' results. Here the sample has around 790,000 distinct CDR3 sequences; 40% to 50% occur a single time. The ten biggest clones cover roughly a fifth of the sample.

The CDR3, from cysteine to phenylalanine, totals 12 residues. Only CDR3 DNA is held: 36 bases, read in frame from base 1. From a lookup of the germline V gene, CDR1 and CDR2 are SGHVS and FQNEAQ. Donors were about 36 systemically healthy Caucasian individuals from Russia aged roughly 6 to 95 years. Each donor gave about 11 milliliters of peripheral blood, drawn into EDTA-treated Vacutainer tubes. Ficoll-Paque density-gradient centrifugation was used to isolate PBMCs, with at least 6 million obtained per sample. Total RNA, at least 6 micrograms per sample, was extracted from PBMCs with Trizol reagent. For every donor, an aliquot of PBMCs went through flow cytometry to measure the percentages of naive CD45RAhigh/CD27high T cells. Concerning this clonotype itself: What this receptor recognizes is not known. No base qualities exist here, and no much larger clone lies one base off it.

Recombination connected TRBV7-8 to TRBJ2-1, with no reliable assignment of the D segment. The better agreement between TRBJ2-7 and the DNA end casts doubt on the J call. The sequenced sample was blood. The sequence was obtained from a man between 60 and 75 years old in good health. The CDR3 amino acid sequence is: CASSFIGNEQYF. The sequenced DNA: TGTGCCAGCAGCTTTATTGGCAATGAGCAGTACTTC.